This TCR beta chain was profiled in a study of PD-1 blockade in classical Hodgkin lymphoma. Study-level points and caveats: Baseline TCR diversity was reportedly lower in newly diagnosed patients than healthy donors.

Comment on this clone: Its antigen is unidentified.

Germline CDR1 and CDR2: MNHEY and SMNVEV (reference sequence). V was pared by 5 bases and J by 2 bases, with 19 bases between. The CDR3 loop spans 16 amino acids. Time point given: cycle 4 day 1 (C4D1), after around six weeks of nivolumab. After autologous stem cell transplantation all patients relapsed, and prior brentuximab vedotin exposure differed between cohorts. Best responses fell into complete response, partial response or progressive disease. This table comes from immunoSEQ multiplex PCR, and its TCRdb copy is limited to in-frame clones, with some not included. Among about 21,000 clones listed, 70% to 85% were seen once.

The clonotype comes from a human donor with classical Hodgkin lymphoma. V is TRBV27 and J is TRBJ2-7; a weak D match, TRBD1 (6 bases). Sequences were derived from peripheral blood mononuclear cells (PBMCs), sampled before the fourth cycle of nivolumab. The CDR3 bases are TGTGCCAGCAGTACCAGAACAGGGTCTACAACCTACGAGCAGTACTTC. Its translation is CASSTRTGSTTYEQYF.